The 28 T cell receptor beta chains below come from one sample, sequenced in a study of CD8 T cells in Susac syndrome. An input of about 0.45 to 1 ug of RNA was subjected to reverse transcription using random hexamers. TCRdb re-called the immunoSEQ multiplex PCR reads through MiXCR, storing one row per CDR3 protein. The sample shows fewer than 250,000 distinct CDR3 sequences, 80% to 95% of them seen only once. Material for sequencing was CD8+ T cells from PBMCs. The receptors were sampled from a human donor with multiple sclerosis.

The genes are TRBV5-4 and TRBJ2-7; TRBD1 matches 7 bases. CDR1 and CDR2 from the germline V gene are SGHNT and YYREEE (reference sequence). The CDR3 loop spans 14 amino acids. J lost 4 bases, V lost 0 bases, and 4 bases had no gene match. CDR3 DNA: TGTGCCAGCAGCTTGGCCGACAGGGAGTACGAGCAGTACTTC. This codes for CASSLADREYEQYF.

V usage is TRBV20-1 and J usage is TRBJ1-2; 8 nucleotides match TRBD1. The V gene's germline CDR1 is DFQATT and CDR2 SNEGSKA (reference sequence). V trimming: 6 bases; J trimming: 6 bases; junction bases outside the gene matches: 9. This CDR3 comprises 13 residues. The CDR3: CSAELGQGDGYTF. CDR3 DNA sequence: TGCAGTGCCGAGCTTGGACAGGGAGATGGCTACACCTTC.

The chain is built from TRBV5-4 and TRBJ1-1; no clear D. The germline V gene has CDR1 SGHNT and CDR2 YYREEE (reference sequence). The V and J ends lost 1 base and 4 bases respectively, with 11 bases between them. This CDR3 region has 14 residues. The CDR3 loop reads CASSLPVPGTEAFF. As DNA, the CDR3 is TGTGCCAGCAGCTTGCCAGTGCCTGGCACTGAAGCTTTCTTT.

The chain recombines TRBV7-9 with TRBJ2-7; the D gene is possibly TRBD2 (6 bases). Trimming removed 5 bases from V and 2 bases from J, with 10 bases in between. The CDR3 contains 13 residues. The V gene's germline CDR1 is SEHNR and CDR2 FQNEAQ (reference sequence). The CDR3 protein is CASSHRTTYEQYF. The CDR3 DNA sequence: TGTGCCAGCAGCCATCGGACTACCTACGAGCAGTACTTC.

This clonotype was seen a single time. The genes are TRBV7-9 and TRBJ1-1, with a weak D call TRBD1 (5 bases). This CDR3 is built from 17 residues. V dropped 4 bases and J dropped 3 bases, with 21 bases sitting between them. CDR1 and CDR2 from the germline V gene are SEHNR and FQNEAQ (reference sequence). The CDR3 bases are TGTGCCAGCAGCTCCGCTTGGGTCGGATTGGGGGACACTGAAGCTTTCTTT. This sequence encodes CASSSAWVGLGDTEAFF.

This rearrangement joins TRBV7-8 to TRBJ1-2, with no clear D. Germline loops: CDR1 SGHVS, CDR2 FQNEAQ. V lost 1 base and J 5 bases, leaving 11 bases between the germline ends. This CDR3 region has 14 residues. CDR3 in amino acids: CASSLGGGRYGYTF. The CDR3 DNA is TGTGCCAGCAGCTTAGGGGGAGGGAGATATGGCTACACCTTC.

The rearrangement links TRBV5-1 to TRBJ1-4; tentative D call: TRBD1 (5 bases). The CDR3 runs to 16 residues. CDR1 is SGHRS and CDR2 is YFSETQ in the germline V gene. Trimming shortened V by 0 bases and J by 0 bases, and 9 bases separated the two germline ends. CDR3 residues: CASSLAQGPTNEKLFF. In nucleotides, the CDR3 is TGCGCCAGCAGCTTGGCGCAGGGACCAACTAATGAAAAACTGTTTTTT.

This sequence joins TRBV7-2 and TRBJ2-3; D is perhaps TRBD2 (6 bases). Germline assignment: CDR1 SGHTA and CDR2 FQGNSA. Trimming left V 3 bases short and J 2 bases short, with 9 bases between. The CDR3 runs 14 residues. The CDR3 sequence: CASSFAGNTDTQYF. As DNA, the CDR3 is TGTGCCAGCAGCTTCGCGGGGAACACAGATACGCAGTATTTT.

In regard to this clonotype: Germline and junction disagree at one end, which may indicate a read error. The chain combines TRBV5-1 with TRBJ2-7; D possibly corresponds to TRBD1 (5 bases). Germline-derived CDR1 and CDR2 are SGHRS and YFSETQ. This CDR3 comprises 13 residues. CDR3 in amino acids: CANSLSAGYEQYF. The CDR3 nucleotides read TGCGCCAACAGCTTGTCGGCAGGGTACGAGCAGTACTTC.

The chain is built from TRBV7-2 and TRBJ2-6, with TRBD2 identical over 14 bases. This CDR3 contains 18 residues. Germline assignment: CDR1 SGHTA and CDR2 FQGNSA. With V trimmed by 5 bases and J by 3 bases, 6 bases remained unmatched. The CDR3 region is CASSPGLAGAGGANVLTF. In DNA form, the CDR3 reads TGTGCCAGCAGCCCGGGACTAGCGGGAGCGGGTGGGGCCAACGTCCTGACTTTC.

This clonotype was seen a few times. CDR3 in DNA: TGTGCCAGCAGTTTGAACCTCATGAACACTGAAGCTTTCTTT. Amino acids: CASSLNLMNTEAFF. The chain carries TRBV27 and TRBJ1-1; D is undetermined. This CDR3 contains 14 residues. CDR1 and CDR2 (germline): MNHEY, SMNVEV (reference sequence). V lost 3 bases to trimming and J lost 0 bases, with 8 bases between them.

V is TRBV20-1 and J is TRBJ2-1; 9 bases agree with TRBD2. The germline V gene has CDR1 DFQATT and CDR2 SNEGSKA (reference sequence). The CDR3 runs 16 residues. Unmatched junction bases numbered 13, after V lost 4 bases and J lost 6 bases. The CDR3 nucleotides are TGCAGTGCTAACCCATTCGGGACTAGCATAGCCAATGAGCAGTTCTTC. Translation: CSANPFGTSIANEQFF.

This chain joins TRBV5-1 and TRBJ2-7; D is perhaps TRBD2 (6 bases). Trimming shortened V by 0 bases and J by 2 bases, and 12 bases separated the two germline ends. Germline loops: CDR1 SGHRS, CDR2 YFSETQ. The CDR3 is 15 amino acids. DNA for the CDR3: TGCGCCAGCAGCTTGGTGGGCGGGGAGGCCTACGAGCAGTACTTC. Translation: CASSLVGGEAYEQYF.

CDR3 region: CSAPSYYEQYF. DNA for the CDR3: TGCAGTGCTCCCTCGTACTACGAGCAGTACTTC. The V and J genes are TRBV20-1 and TRBJ2-7; D call uncertain. Germline V gives CDR1 DFQATT, CDR2 SNEGSKA (reference sequence). V was clipped by 5 bases and J by 3 bases, with 8 bases between them. CDR3 length equals 11 residues.

The chain is built from TRBV6-5 and TRBJ2-3; 9 bases are a match to TRBD1. V lost 2 bases to trimming and J lost 7 bases; unmatched junction nucleotides: 7. The CDR3 covers 15 residues. CDR1 MNHEY and CDR2 SVGAGI come from the germline V gene. CDR3 protein: CASSYEGQGRNTQYF. For the CDR3, the DNA is TGTGCCAGCAGTTACGAGGGACAGGGTAGAAATACGCAGTATTTT.

The chain joins TRBV12-3 or TRBV12-4 to TRBJ1-1, with D unclear. Trimming took off 6 bases at V and 6 bases at J, with 14 bases between the two ends. The CDR3 spans 13 residues. The CDR3 loop is CASRESLIAEAFF. In DNA, the CDR3 is TGTGCCAGCAGGGAGTCCCTAATCGCTGAAGCTTTCTTT.

This rearrangement joins TRBV6-6 to TRBJ2-2; D perhaps matches TRBD1 (6 bases). V gave up 6 bases and J gave up 0 bases, with 11 bases separating them. The germline gives CDR1 MNHNY, CDR2 SVGAGI (reference sequence). The CDR3 has 15 amino acids. The CDR3 nucleotides read TGTGCCAGCAGCCCGGACAGAACGAACACCGGGGAGCTGTTTTTT. It encodes CASSPDRTNTGELFF.

The V and J genes are TRBV30 and TRBJ2-2; D not certain. Germline values: CDR1 GTSNPN, CDR2 SVGIG (reference sequence). This CDR3 is 12 amino acids long. V gave up 2 bases and J gave up 10 bases, with 11 bases separating them. The CDR3 sequence: CAWSHVWEELFF. Written as DNA, the CDR3 is TGTGCCTGGAGTCACGTTTGGGAGGAGCTGTTTTTT.

This rearrangement joins TRBV15 to TRBJ2-3; a weak D match, TRBD1 (6 bases). The CDR3 has 15 amino acids. Per the germline V gene, CDR1 is LNHNV and CDR2 is YYDKDF (reference sequence). Trimming pared 5 bases from V and 6 bases from J, leaving 18 bases between. CDR3 in amino acids: CATSATVRGLDTQYF. The DNA for the CDR3 is TGTGCCACCAGCGCCACGGTGAGGGGGTTGGATACGCAGTATTTT.

The chain uses TRBV5-1 and TRBJ2-1; no definite D call. Looked up from germline, CDR1 is SGHRS and CDR2 is YFSETQ. This CDR3 comprises 13 residues. The ends were cut back, 4 bases at V and 2 bases at J, with 7 bases in the middle. CDR3 residues: CASSAVTYNEQFF. Here the CDR3 DNA reads TGCGCCAGCAGCGCGGTAACCTACAATGAGCAGTTCTTC.

This chain connects TRBV18 to TRBJ1-1; maybe TRBD1 (5 bases). V lost 3 bases and J 12 bases, leaving 11 bases between the germline ends. The germline V gene has CDR1 KGHSH and CDR2 LQKENI. The CDR3 extends over 11 amino acids. CDR3 in DNA: TGTGCCAGCTCACCCGGAGGACATTCTTTCTTT. This codes for CASSPGGHSFF.

The CDR3 DNA follows: TGTGCCAGCAGTCCTGTTACAGGGGACCACGAGCAGTACTTC. It is translated as CASSPVTGDHEQYF. The V gene is TRBV12-3 or TRBV12-4, the J gene TRBJ2-7; 7 nucleotides match TRBD1. The CDR3 has 14 amino acids. After removal of 5 bases from V and 5 bases from J, the junction contained 9 bases not matched to a gene.

DNA for the CDR3: TGTGCCAGCAGTTGGACCGGGAGCTCCTACGAGCAGTACTTC. This gives the protein CASSWTGSSYEQYF. The J gene is TRBJ2-7, the V gene TRBV6-5, with D perhaps matching TRBD2 (6 bases). Germline V gene lookup returns CDR1 MNHEY and CDR2 SVGAGI. The V and J ends lost 4 bases and 0 bases respectively, with 10 bases between them. There are 14 residues in the CDR3.

The chain combines TRBV4-1 with TRBJ2-7; 14 nucleotides align to TRBD2. The V gene's germline CDR1 is MGHRA and CDR2 YSYEKL. The V and J ends lost 0 bases and 3 bases, in that order; junction bases with no gene match: 4. This CDR3 comprises 17 residues. The CDR3: CASSQDIGTSGSYEQYF. CDR3 DNA sequence: TGCGCCAGCAGCCAAGATATAGGGACTAGCGGGAGCTACGAGCAGTACTTC.

The J gene is TRBJ2-5, the V gene TRBV20-1, with TRBD1 identical over 9 bases. V trimming: 6 bases; J trimming: 5 bases; junction bases outside the gene matches: 7. The CDR3 runs to 13 residues. Germline CDR1 and CDR2: DFQATT and SNEGSKA (reference sequence). CDR3 in amino acids: CSARTGARETQYF. The CDR3 coding sequence is TGCAGTGCAAGGACAGGGGCACGGGAGACCCAGTACTTC.

V usage is TRBV27 and J usage is TRBJ1-1, with D possibly TRBD1 on 5 matching bases. V dropped 4 bases and J dropped 1 base, with 10 bases sitting between them. The germline gives CDR1 MNHEY, CDR2 SMNVEV (reference sequence). The CDR3 is made up of 14 amino acids. In nucleotides, the CDR3 is TGTGCCAGCAGTTGGGGGTCGGGGAACACTGAAGCTTTCTTT. Translation gives CASSWGSGNTEAFF.

The chain links TRBV30 to TRBJ2-3; D may be TRBD2 (5 bases). Trimming shortened V by 3 bases and J by 3 bases, and 16 bases separated the two germline ends. Germline V gene data show CDR1 as GTSNPN and CDR2 as SVGIG (reference sequence). This CDR3 spans 15 amino acids. The CDR3 DNA is TGTGCCTGGAGCGCCGCCACCAGAGGGACAGATACGCAGTATTTT. It encodes CAWSAATRGTDTQYF. The whole variable domain, filled in from reference TRBV30 and TRBJ2-3, reads SQTIHQWPATLVQPVGSPLSLECTVEGTSNPNLYWYRQAAGRGLQLLFYSVGIGQISSEVPQNLSASRPQDRQFILSSKKLLLSDSGFYLCAWSAATRGTDTQYFGPGTRLTVL.

The chain employs TRBV12-3 or TRBV12-4 and TRBJ1-4, with TRBD1 as a possible D gene (5 bases). The CDR3 spans 19 residues. V lost 4 bases and J 5 bases, leaving 26 bases between the germline ends. The CDR3 DNA sequence: TGTGCCAGCAGTTCCAGGGACGGGGCCTGGGCCACGGGGAATGAAAAACTGTTTTTT. Its protein product is CASSSRDGAWATGNEKLFF.